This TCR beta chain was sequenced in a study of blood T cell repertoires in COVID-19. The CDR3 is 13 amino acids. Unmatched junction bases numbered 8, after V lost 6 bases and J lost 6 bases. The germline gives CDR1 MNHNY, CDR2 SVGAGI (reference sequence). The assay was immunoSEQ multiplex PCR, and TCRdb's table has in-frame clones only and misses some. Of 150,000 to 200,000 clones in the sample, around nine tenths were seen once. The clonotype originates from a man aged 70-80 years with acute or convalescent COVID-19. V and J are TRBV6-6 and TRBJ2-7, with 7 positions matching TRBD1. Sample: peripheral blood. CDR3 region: CASRLPTGVEQYF. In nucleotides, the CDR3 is TGTGCCAGCAGGTTACCAACAGGGGTCGAGCAGTACTTC.